This TCR beta chain was recovered during a study of blood T cell repertoires in COVID-19. The CDR3 runs 12 residues. Germline lookup yields CDR1 SGHTA and CDR2 FQGNSA. V lost 5 bases and J 10 bases, leaving 14 bases between the germline ends. Enrolled through a virtual design, the participants were between roughly 18 and 100 years of age and came from roughly 22 US areas. Sequencing used immunoSEQ multiplex PCR; TCRdb keeps in-frame clones, though not all of them. The data hold fewer than 200,000 clones, with over 70% observed a single time. The TCR sequence derives from a woman in her thirties or forties with acute COVID-19. The sample consisted of PBMCs or T cells enriched from blood (not recorded which). The chain recombines TRBV7-2 with TRBJ1-2; TRBD1 might be the D (6 bases). This CDR3 reads CASSLTGSDYTF. The CDR3 nucleotides are TGTGCCAGCAGCCTGACAGGTTCCGACTACACCTTC.